This passage covers 27 T cell receptor beta chains from one sample sequenced in a study. TCRdb itself ran the 5' RACE reads through MiXCR, one entry per CDR3 protein. The data contain over 25,000 distinct CDR3 sequences, 27% of them singletons. Treg sorting used a CD4+CD25+CD127-/low gate. The sequenced material came from tumor-infiltrating Tregs sorted from the breast tumor. All receptors derive from a female donor with breast cancer.

V gene TRBV7-9 combines with J gene TRBJ2-3, with D hard to call. Germline CDR1 and CDR2: SEHNR and FQNEAQ (reference sequence). Deletions cut 2 bases from V and 0 bases from J, with 6 bases between. The CDR3 length is 14 residues. This CDR3 reads CASSLTGSTDTQYF. CDR3 nucleotides: TGTGCCAGCAGCTTAACCGGGAGCACAGATACGCAGTATTTT.

Concerning this clonotype: This may come from a read error, since a much larger clone is one base off. The chain recombines TRBV6-1 with TRBJ2-1, with 10 bases aligning to TRBD2. CDR3 length: 16 amino acids. After removal of 4 bases from V and 12 bases from J, the junction contained 15 bases not matched to a gene. CDR1 MNHNS and CDR2 SASEGT come from the germline V gene. CDR3 in DNA: TGTGCCAGCAGTGGCCCATCCAGCGGGAGGGCCGCTGGGCAGTTCTTC. It codes for CASSGPSSGRAAGQFF.

This clonotype was counted only a few times. This chain links TRBV18 with TRBJ1-1; no clear D. CDR3 length: 15 amino acids. Germline CDR1 KGHSH, CDR2 LQKENI. V shed 1 base and J shed 3 bases, with 12 bases lying between them. The CDR3 nucleotides are TGTGCCAGCTCACCACGAGAAAAGACGTACACTGAAGCTTTCTTT. It is translated as CASSPREKTYTEAFF.

This clonotype was seen ten or more times. This chain links TRBV5-1 with TRBJ2-1; D is undetermined. Trimming left V 0 bases short and J 4 bases short, with 8 bases between. Germline V lookup: CDR1 SGHRS, CDR2 YFSETQ. This CDR3 is built from 14 residues. The CDR3 DNA sequence: TGCGCCAGCAGCTTGGAGGGAATATACAATGAGCAGTTCTTC. Residues: CASSLEGIYNEQFF.

J is TRBJ1-1 and V is TRBV15, with D tentatively TRBD1 (6 bases). CDR1 and CDR2 (germline): LNHNV, YYDKDF (reference sequence). The ends were cut back, 1 base at V and 7 bases at J, with 10 bases in the middle. CDR3 length equals 13 residues. CDR3 in amino acids: CATSRGDILEAFF. The DNA of the CDR3 is TGTGCCACCAGCAGAGGGGACATCCTTGAAGCTTTCTTT.

This clonotype was detected many times. This sequence joins TRBV7-9 and TRBJ2-7, with D unclear. CDR3 size: 13 residues. Germline assignment: CDR1 SEHNR and CDR2 FQNEAQ (reference sequence). The V end was cut by 3 bases, the J end by 0 bases, with 6 bases between. In DNA, the CDR3 is TGTGCCAGCAGCTTTTCCAGCTCCTACGAGCAGTACTTC. Translation gives CASSFSSSYEQYF.

V gene TRBV6-5 combines with J gene TRBJ2-3; 8 nucleotides match TRBD2. Germline loops: CDR1 MNHEY, CDR2 SVGAGI. This CDR3 region has 16 residues. Trimming cost V 0 bases and J 5 bases; bases outside gene matches: 7. The CDR3 DNA sequence: TGTGCCAGCAGTTACTCGCCAGCGGGAGAGGTAGATACGCAGTATTTT. Its translation: CASSYSPAGEVDTQYF.

Here the CDR3 reads CASSWDGNQPQHF. The CDR3 region has the DNA TGCGCCAGCAGCTGGGACGGCAATCAGCCCCAGCATTTT. The J gene is TRBJ1-5, the V gene TRBV5-1; D might be TRBD1 (5 bases). The CDR3 loop spans 13 amino acids. The V gene's germline CDR1 is SGHRS and CDR2 YFSETQ. Trimming removed 3 bases from V and 2 bases from J, with 6 bases in between. Combining the CDR3 with reference TRBV5-1 and TRBJ1-5 gives the whole variable domain KAGVTQTPRYLIKTRGQQVTLSCSPISGHRSVSWYQQTPGQGLQFLFEYFSETQRNKGNFPGRFSGRQFSNSRSEMNVSTLELGDSALYLCASSWDGNQPQHFGDGTRLSIL.

This clonotype was detected a few times. The chain links TRBV7-9 to TRBJ2-3; 10 bases fit TRBD2. Trimming at V came to 4 bases and at J to 1 base, leaving 8 bases not matched to a gene. Looked up from germline, CDR1 is SEHNR and CDR2 is FQNEAQ (reference sequence). This CDR3 is built from 17 residues. The CDR3 region is CASSSPVLAGGTDTQYF. The CDR3 region has the DNA TGTGCCAGCAGCTCTCCCGTTCTAGCGGGGGGCACAGATACGCAGTATTTT.

This clonotype appeared many times. The gene calls are TRBV7-2 and TRBJ1-1, with a tentative D call TRBD1 (5 bases). V dropped 11 bases and J dropped 8 bases, with 15 bases sitting between them. Germline assignment: CDR1 SGHTA and CDR2 FQGNSA. The CDR3 spans 11 residues. The CDR3 nucleotides are TGTGCCGAAAAGGCGGGGACGGAAGCTTTCTTT. Its protein is CAEKAGTEAFF.

This clonotype has just a few counts. The rearrangement links TRBV5-4 to TRBJ1-1; no clear D. From germline, CDR1 is SGHNT and CDR2 YYREEE (reference sequence). This CDR3 is built from 13 residues. The germline V and J ends were trimmed by 1 base and 1 base, with 5 bases remaining between them. CDR3 loop: CASSLPPNTEAFF. The CDR3 bases are TGTGCCAGCAGCTTGCCACCGAACACTGAAGCTTTCTTT.

The rearrangement uses TRBV6-1 and TRBJ2-1; D is perhaps TRBD2 (8 bases). Germline V gene data show CDR1 as MNHNS and CDR2 as SASEGT. CDR3 length: 18 residues. Deletions cut 7 bases from V and 7 bases from J, with 29 bases between. CDR3 in DNA: TGTGCCAGCAACCCTGACAGGGTAGTAGCGGGGACGGGGAATGAGCAGTTCTTC. This codes for CASNPDRVVAGTGNEQFF.

This clonotype was recorded many times. The chain carries TRBV25-1 and TRBJ2-7; D is tentatively TRBD1 or TRBD2 (5 bases each). The CDR3 runs 14 residues. CDR1 is MGHDK and CDR2 is SYGVNS in the germline V gene. Trimming stripped 8 bases from V and 2 bases from J, with 16 bases between. The CDR3 bases are TGTGCCAGCTCAGAGGCCCAGGGACCCTACGAGCAGTACTTC. It is translated as CASSEAQGPYEQYF.

This clonotype showed up many times. The chain combines TRBV18 with TRBJ2-7; D uncertain. The V gene's germline CDR1 is KGHSH and CDR2 LQKENI. V dropped 2 bases and J dropped 0 bases, with 2 bases sitting between them. The CDR3 has 12 amino acids. The CDR3 here is CASSPTSYEQYF. The CDR3, as DNA: TGTGCCAGCTCACCAACCTCCTACGAGCAGTACTTC.

This clonotype was seen a single time. The conserved closing phenylalanine or tryptophan is absent in this CDR3, likely reflecting a read error. The limits of the CDR3 on the DNA are not certain, so only TCRdb's listed CDR3 is given. This CDR3 reads CASSYRSGNTEAVC. The chain uses TRBV6-5 and TRBJ1-1. The CDR3 region is 14 residues in length, termini included. Germline V lookup: CDR1 MNHEY, CDR2 SVGAGI.

At least ten counts were recorded for this clonotype. The J gene is TRBJ1-5, the V gene TRBV10-3; D is ambiguous. The CDR3 consists of 14 residues. The V end was cut by 0 bases, the J end by 7 bases, with 10 bases between. CDR1 and CDR2 (germline): ENHRY, SYGVKD. The CDR3 is CAISESEGPQPQHF. CDR3 nucleotide sequence: TGTGCCATCAGTGAGTCGGAAGGTCCGCAGCCCCAGCATTTT.

This clonotype was observed at least ten times. The chain carries TRBV6-1 and TRBJ1-6; perhaps TRBD1 as D (6 bases). The CDR3 loop spans 15 amino acids. Trimming removed 1 base from V and 8 bases from J, with 12 bases in between. The germline V gene has CDR1 MNHNS and CDR2 SASEGT. In DNA, the CDR3 is TGTGCCAGCAGTGAAGATCAGGGGATTGATTCACCCCTCCACTTT. Translating it yields CASSEDQGIDSPLHF.

The chain is built from TRBV6-5 and TRBJ1-1; 7 bases align to TRBD1. Germline trimming cut 5 bases from V and 3 bases from J; bases unmatched to any gene: 9. This CDR3 has 15 amino acids. Germline CDR1 reads MNHEY; CDR2 reads SVGAGI. The CDR3 nucleotides read TGTGCCAGCAGTACAGGGGTAGGAATCGACACTGAAGCTTTCTTT. Residues: CASSTGVGIDTEAFF.

The V and J genes are TRBV10-1 and TRBJ2-1; 10 bases map to TRBD1. With 2 bases clipped from V and 6 bases from J, the junction kept 7 bases outside the gene matches. The CDR3 is 16 amino acids. The germline V gene has CDR1 WNHNN and CDR2 SYGVQD (reference sequence). The CDR3 bases are TGCGCCAGCAGTGAGGAGACCGGGACAGGGGTCAATGAGCAGTTCTTC. Its protein is CASSEETGTGVNEQFF.

With regard to this clonotype: A much larger clone differs by one base, so this may be a read error. The CDR3 nucleotides read TGTGCCAGCAGCCGCGACAAGGAAGGTTTCTTT. Translating gives CASSRDKEGFF. The chain links TRBV6-2 or TRBV6-3 to TRBJ1-1; D uncertain. CDR3 length: 11 residues. Per germline, CDR1 MNHEY and CDR2 SVGEGT.

This clonotype is labeled medium-sized. This rearrangement joins TRBV10-3 to TRBJ2-1; 9 bases line up with TRBD2. J was trimmed by 7 bases and V by 8 bases; bases with no gene match: 12. CDR1 ENHRY and CDR2 SYGVKD come from the germline V gene. The CDR3 has 15 amino acids. The CDR3 reads CAISTHSGSGNEQFF. CDR3 DNA sequence: TGTGCCATCTCTACCCATAGCGGGAGTGGGAATGAGCAGTTCTTC.

The CDR3 bases are TGTGCCAGCAGCTCCCTGGCATCGACTGAAGCTTTCTTT. Translated, it gives CASSSLASTEAFF. This chain connects TRBV11-2 to TRBJ1-1, with D hard to call. The length of the CDR3 is 13 residues. The ends were cut back, 4 bases at V and 5 bases at J, with 11 bases in the middle. Germline V gene data show CDR1 as SGHAT and CDR2 as FQNNGV.

In its sample, this clonotype was seen many times. V is TRBV15 and J is TRBJ1-1, with D unresolved. This CDR3 spans 15 amino acids. Trimming left V 0 bases short and J 5 bases short, with 13 bases between. Germline CDR1 is LNHNV and CDR2 is YYDKDF (reference sequence). The CDR3 region is CATSRDRALRTEAFF. The CDR3 nucleotides read TGTGCCACCAGCAGAGATAGGGCTCTGAGGACTGAAGCTTTCTTT.

In the case of this clonotype: Possible read error: a much larger clone is one base away. The chain carries TRBV20-1 and TRBJ2-1, with D tentatively TRBD2 (6 bases). Germline CDR1 DFQATT, CDR2 SNEGSKA (reference sequence). The CDR3 consists of 15 residues. Trimming stripped 6 bases from V and 0 bases from J, with 15 bases between. CDR3 DNA: TGCAGTGCGACGGGACTTTACGACTCCTACAATGAGCAGTTCTTC. Translation gives CSATGLYDSYNEQFF.

Ten or more counts support this clonotype. V gene TRBV6-5 combines with J gene TRBJ1-1, with 9 bases aligning to TRBD1. V trimming: 6 bases; J trimming: 1 base; junction bases outside the gene matches: 6. The CDR3 spans 15 residues. The germline gives CDR1 MNHEY, CDR2 SVGAGI. This chain's CDR3 is CASRSPGQGNTEAFF. CDR3 DNA: TGTGCCAGCAGGTCACCGGGACAGGGGAACACTGAAGCTTTCTTT.

This clonotype was observed a single time. In nucleotides, the CDR3 is TGTGCCAGCAGTCGATCAGGGGTCTCAAATGAAGGCTACACCTTC. It specifies CASSRSGVSNEGYTF. The genes are TRBV3-1 and TRBJ1-2; a possible D gene is TRBD1 (6 bases). Germline values: CDR1 LGHDT, CDR2 YNNKEL (reference sequence). Trimming pared 6 bases from V and 8 bases from J, leaving 22 bases between. CDR3 length equals 15 residues.

Remarks on this clonotype: A read error is possible here, since a much larger clone lies one base away. The rearrangement links TRBV12-3 or TRBV12-4 to TRBJ1-1, with 7 positions matching TRBD1. The CDR3 runs to 16 residues. This chain's CDR3 is CASSLGLGRGHTETFF. The CDR3, as DNA: TGTGCCAGCAGTTTGGGCCTCGGGAGGGGGCACACTGAAACTTTCTTT.